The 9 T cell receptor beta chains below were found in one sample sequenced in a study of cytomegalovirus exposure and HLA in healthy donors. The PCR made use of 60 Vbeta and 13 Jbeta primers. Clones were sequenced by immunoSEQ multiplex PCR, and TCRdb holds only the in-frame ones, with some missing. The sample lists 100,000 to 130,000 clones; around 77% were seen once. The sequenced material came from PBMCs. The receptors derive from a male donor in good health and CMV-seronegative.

CDR3 region: CASSINSGTSGSSYNEQFF. The CDR3, as DNA: TGTGCCAGCAGCATCAACTCCGGGACTAGCGGGAGCTCCTACAATGAGCAGTTCTTC. This chain links TRBV7-9 with TRBJ2-1, with TRBD2 matching over 14 bases. Unmatched junction bases numbered 9, after V lost 5 bases and J lost 0 bases. The V gene's germline CDR1 is SEHNR and CDR2 FQNEAQ (reference sequence). This CDR3 comprises 19 residues.

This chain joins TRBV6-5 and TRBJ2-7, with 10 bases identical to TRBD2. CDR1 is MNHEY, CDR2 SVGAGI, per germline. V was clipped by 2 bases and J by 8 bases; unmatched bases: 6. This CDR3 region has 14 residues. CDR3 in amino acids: CASSYGLAGVKQYF. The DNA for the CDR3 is TGTGCCAGCAGTTACGGTCTAGCGGGAGTCAAGCAGTACTTC.

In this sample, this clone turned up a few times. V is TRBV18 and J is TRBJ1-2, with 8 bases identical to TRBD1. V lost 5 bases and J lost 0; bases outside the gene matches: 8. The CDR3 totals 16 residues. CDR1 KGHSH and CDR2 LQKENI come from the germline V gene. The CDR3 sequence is CASSRQGITPNYGYTF. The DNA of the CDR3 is TGTGCCAGCTCAAGACAGGGGATAACGCCTAACTATGGCTACACCTTC.

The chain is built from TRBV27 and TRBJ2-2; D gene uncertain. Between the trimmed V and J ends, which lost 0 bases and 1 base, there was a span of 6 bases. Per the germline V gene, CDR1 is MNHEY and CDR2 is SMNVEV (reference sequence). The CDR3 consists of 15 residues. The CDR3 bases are TGTGCCAGCAGTTTATCCGGCGGGAACACCGGGGAGCTGTTTTTT. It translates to CASSLSGGNTGELFF.

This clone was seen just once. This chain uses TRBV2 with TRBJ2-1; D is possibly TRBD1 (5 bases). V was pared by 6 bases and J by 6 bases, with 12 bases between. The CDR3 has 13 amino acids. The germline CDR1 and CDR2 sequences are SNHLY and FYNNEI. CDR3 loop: CASRGPYANEQFF. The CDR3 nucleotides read TGTGCCAGCAGGGGGCCTTATGCCAATGAGCAGTTCTTC.

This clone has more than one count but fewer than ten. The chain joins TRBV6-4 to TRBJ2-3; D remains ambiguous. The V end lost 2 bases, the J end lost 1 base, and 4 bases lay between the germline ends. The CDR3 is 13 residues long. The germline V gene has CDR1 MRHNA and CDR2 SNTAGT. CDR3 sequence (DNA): TGTGCCAGCAGTGACCAGGGCACAGATACGCAGTATTTT. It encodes CASSDQGTDTQYF.

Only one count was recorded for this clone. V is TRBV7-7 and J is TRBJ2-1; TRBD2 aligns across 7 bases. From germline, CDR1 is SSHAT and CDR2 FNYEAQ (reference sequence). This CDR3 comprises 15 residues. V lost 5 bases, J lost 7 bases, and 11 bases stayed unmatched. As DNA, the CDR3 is TGTGCCAGCAGCCCCTATCTGGGAGCGGGGAATGAGCAGTTCTTC. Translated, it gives CASSPYLGAGNEQFF.

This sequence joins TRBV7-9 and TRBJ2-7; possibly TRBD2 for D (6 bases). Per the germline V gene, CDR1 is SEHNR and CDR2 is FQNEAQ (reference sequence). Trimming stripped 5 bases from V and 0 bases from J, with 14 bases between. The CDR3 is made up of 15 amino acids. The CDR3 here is CASSPQTGSSYEQYF. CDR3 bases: TGTGCCAGCAGCCCACAGACCGGGAGCTCCTACGAGCAGTACTTC.

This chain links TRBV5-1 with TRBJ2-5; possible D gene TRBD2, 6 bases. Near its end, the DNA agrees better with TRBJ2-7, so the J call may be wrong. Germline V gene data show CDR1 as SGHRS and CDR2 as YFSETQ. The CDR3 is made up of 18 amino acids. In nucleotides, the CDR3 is TGCGCCAGCAGCCCGCGGGGCCTCGGACGGTCGCGACGCTACGAGCAGTACTTC. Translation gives CASSPRGLGRSRRYEQYF.